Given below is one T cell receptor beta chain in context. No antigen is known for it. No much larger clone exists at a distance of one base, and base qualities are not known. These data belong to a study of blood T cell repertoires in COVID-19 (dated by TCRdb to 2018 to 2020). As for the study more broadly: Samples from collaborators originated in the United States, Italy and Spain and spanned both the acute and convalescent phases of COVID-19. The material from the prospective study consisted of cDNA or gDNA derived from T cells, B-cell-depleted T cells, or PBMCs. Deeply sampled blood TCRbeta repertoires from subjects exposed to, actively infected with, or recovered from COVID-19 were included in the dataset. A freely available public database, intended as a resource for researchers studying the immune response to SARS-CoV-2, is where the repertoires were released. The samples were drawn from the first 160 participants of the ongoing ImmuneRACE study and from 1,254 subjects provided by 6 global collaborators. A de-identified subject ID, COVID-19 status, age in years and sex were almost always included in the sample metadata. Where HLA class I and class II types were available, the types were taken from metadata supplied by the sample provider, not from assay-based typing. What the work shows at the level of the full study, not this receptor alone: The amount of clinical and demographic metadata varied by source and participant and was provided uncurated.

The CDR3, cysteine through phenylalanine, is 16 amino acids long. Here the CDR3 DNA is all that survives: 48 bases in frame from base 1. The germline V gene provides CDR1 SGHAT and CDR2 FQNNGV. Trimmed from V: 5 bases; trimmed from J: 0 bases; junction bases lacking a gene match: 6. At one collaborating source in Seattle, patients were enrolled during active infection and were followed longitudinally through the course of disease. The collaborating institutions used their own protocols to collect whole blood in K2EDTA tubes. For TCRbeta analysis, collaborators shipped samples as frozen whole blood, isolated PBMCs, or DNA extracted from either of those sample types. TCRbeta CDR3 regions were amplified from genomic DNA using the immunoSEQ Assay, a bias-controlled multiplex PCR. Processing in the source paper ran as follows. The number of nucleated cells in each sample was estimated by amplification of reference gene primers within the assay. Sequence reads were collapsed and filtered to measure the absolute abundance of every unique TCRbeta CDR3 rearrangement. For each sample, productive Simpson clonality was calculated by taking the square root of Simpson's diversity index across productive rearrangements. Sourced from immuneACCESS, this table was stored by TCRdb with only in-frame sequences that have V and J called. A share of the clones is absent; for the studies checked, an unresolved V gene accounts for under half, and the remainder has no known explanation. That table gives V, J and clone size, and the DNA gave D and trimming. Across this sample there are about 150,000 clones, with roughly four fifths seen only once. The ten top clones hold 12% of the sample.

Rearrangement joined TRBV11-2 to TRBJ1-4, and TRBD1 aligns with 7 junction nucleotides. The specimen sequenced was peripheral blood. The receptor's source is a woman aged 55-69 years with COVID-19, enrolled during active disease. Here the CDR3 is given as CASSPDRVATNEKLFF. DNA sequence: TGTGCCAGCAGCCCCGACAGGGTAGCAACTAATGAAAAACTGTTTTTT.